One and the same sample provided the 24 T cell receptor beta chains below, sequenced in a study of blood T cell repertoires in COVID-19. Libraries were prepared by immunoSEQ multiplex PCR; TCRdb keeps only in-frame clonotypes and omits some of them. The table has 350,000 to 450,000 clones, 70% to 90% seen once. The sample was PBMCs or T cells enriched from blood (not recorded which). Receptors originate from a woman aged 18-35 years who had been exposed to COVID-19.

The rearrangement joins TRBV7-2 to TRBJ1-2, with D hard to call. Germline CDR1 reads SGHTA; CDR2 reads FQGNSA. This CDR3 has 13 amino acids. V lost 5 bases and J 8 bases, leaving 15 bases between the germline ends. This chain's CDR3 is CASSLTIPEGYTF. CDR3 coding DNA: TGTGCCAGCAGCCTAACGATCCCCGAGGGCTACACCTTC.

Notes on this clone: The DNA is left out, because the CDR3 cannot be placed on it with certainty; the CDR3 is given as TCRdb lists it. The genes are TRBV7-9 and TRBJ2-7; TRBD1 was called by the table and not checked on the DNA. The CDR3 contains 16 residues when both ends are counted. Germline V lookup: CDR1 SEHNR, CDR2 FQNEAQ (reference sequence). The chain's CDR3 is CASSSSGQVNSYEQYF.

This chain uses TRBV4-1 with TRBJ2-3; D unresolved. The V and J ends lost 0 bases and 2 bases respectively, with 12 bases between them. Germline V gives CDR1 MGHRA, CDR2 YSYEKL. The CDR3 runs to 16 residues. CDR3 sequence (DNA): TGCGCCAGCAGCCAAGAGGCCAGAAGAATCACAGATACGCAGTATTTT. This encodes CASSQEARRITDTQYF.

J is TRBJ1-2 and V is TRBV2; TRBD1 matches at 12 bases. CDR3 length: 13 residues. V lost 7 bases, J lost 8 bases, and 5 bases stayed unmatched. Germline values: CDR1 SNHLY, CDR2 FYNNEI. The CDR3 loop is CASTRDRGRGYTF. In DNA, the CDR3 is TGTGCCAGCACCCGGGACAGGGGGCGAGGCTACACCTTC.

The chain combines TRBV11-2 with TRBJ2-1; TRBD2 matches at 8 bases. Germline CDR1 and CDR2: SGHAT and FQNNGV. This CDR3 spans 15 amino acids. Germline trimming cut 0 bases from V and 5 bases from J; bases unmatched to any gene: 3. CDR3: CASSLDGRANNEQFF. DNA of the CDR3: TGTGCCAGCAGCTTAGACGGGAGGGCCAACAATGAGCAGTTCTTC.

V and J are TRBV4-3 and TRBJ2-1; D is undetermined. The V gene lost 1 base and the J gene lost 4 bases, with 8 bases spanning the gap. CDR1 LGHNA and CDR2 YSLEER come from the germline V gene. The length of the CDR3 is 14 residues. CDR3 sequence: CASSQVLSYNEQFF. CDR3 in DNA: TGCGCCAGCAGCCAAGTCTTGTCGTACAATGAGCAGTTCTTC.

The chain uses TRBV27 and TRBJ1-2; D might be TRBD1 (5 bases). From germline, CDR1 is MNHEY and CDR2 SMNVEV (reference sequence). Trimming took 0 bases from V and 4 from J, leaving 15 bases between them. There are 16 residues in the CDR3. The chain's CDR3 is CASSLSRDLPSYGYTF. The CDR3 coding sequence is TGTGCCAGCAGTTTATCGCGGGACCTCCCTTCCTATGGCTACACCTTC.

This chain uses TRBV19 with TRBJ1-2; the match to TRBD1 covers 7 bases. The CDR3 runs to 16 residues. V trimming: 8 bases; J trimming: 0 bases; junction bases outside the gene matches: 12. Germline V gene lookup returns CDR1 LNHDA and CDR2 SQIVND (reference sequence). CDR3 nucleotides: TGTGCCAGTCTCCCATGGGACAGAGATGCTAACTATGGCTACACCTTC. Residues: CASLPWDRDANYGYTF.

The chain carries TRBV7-9 and TRBJ2-5; the match to TRBD1 covers 7 bases. V lost 4 bases, J lost 1 base, and 9 bases stayed unmatched. Germline V lookup: CDR1 SEHNR, CDR2 FQNEAQ (reference sequence). There are 16 residues in the CDR3. CDR3 DNA sequence: TGTGCCAGCAGCTCGACCGGGACAGACCCCCAAGAGACCCAGTACTTC. Translating gives CASSSTGTDPQETQYF.

The CDR3 spells CASRRIDGQEAFF. CDR3 in DNA: TGTGCCAGCAGGAGGATTGACGGACAAGAAGCTTTCTTT. This sequence joins TRBV5-5 and TRBJ1-1, with D possibly being TRBD1 (5 bases). In germline, CDR1 is SGHKS, CDR2 YYEKEE (reference sequence). This CDR3 has 13 residues. V was pared by 5 bases and J by 8 bases, with 16 bases between. The full variable domain, with the rest looked up from reference TRBV5-5 and TRBJ1-1, is DAGVTQSPTHLIKTRGQQVTLRCSPISGHKSVSWYQQVLGQGPQFIFQYYEKEERGRGNFPDRFSARQFPNYSSELNVNALLLGDSALYLCASRRIDGQEAFFGQGTRLTVV.

The J gene is TRBJ2-1, the V gene TRBV5-6, with no clear D. This CDR3 spans 14 amino acids. Trimming took off 2 bases at V and 2 bases at J, with 8 bases between the two ends. Looked up from germline, CDR1 is SGHDT and CDR2 is YYEEEE. The CDR3 sequence: CASSFPETYNEQFF. CDR3 nucleotide sequence: TGTGCCAGCAGCTTTCCAGAAACCTACAATGAGCAGTTCTTC.

A few counts support this clone. The CDR3 sequence: CASSIASTGFSYEQYF. Here the CDR3 DNA reads TGTGCCAGTAGTATAGCTTCTACAGGGTTCTCCTACGAGCAGTACTTC. The V gene is TRBV19, the J gene TRBJ2-7, with D possibly matching TRBD1 (6 bases). Per the germline V gene, CDR1 is LNHDA and CDR2 is SQIVND (reference sequence). V was trimmed by 1 base and J by 0 bases, leaving 13 bases between them. CDR3 length: 16 amino acids.

The chain recombines TRBV6-5 with TRBJ1-1, with 9 bases identical to TRBD1. This CDR3 contains 14 residues. Germline-derived CDR1 and CDR2 are MNHEY and SVGAGI. The V segment lost 2 bases and the J segment 6 bases; nucleotides outside the gene matches: 4. CDR3 sequence reads: CASSYRDRVAEAFF. In DNA form, the CDR3 reads TGTGCCAGCAGTTACCGGGACAGGGTCGCTGAAGCTTTCTTT.

The chain recombines TRBV9 with TRBJ1-2; D gene uncertain. The CDR3 runs 15 residues. CDR1 is SGDLS and CDR2 is YYNGEE in the germline V gene. Trimming stripped 3 bases from V and 8 bases from J, with 20 bases between. The CDR3 reads CASSGFHGGNIGYTF. DNA for the CDR3: TGTGCCAGCAGCGGTTTCCACGGAGGGAATATAGGCTACACCTTC.

The chain joins TRBV6-5 to TRBJ2-2; maybe TRBD1 (5 bases). V dropped 1 base and J dropped 1 base, with 10 bases sitting between them. The length of the CDR3 is 16 residues. Per germline, CDR1 MNHEY and CDR2 SVGAGI. CDR3 protein: CASSYWYQGNTGELFF. CDR3 DNA sequence: TGTGCCAGCAGTTACTGGTACCAGGGGAACACCGGGGAGCTGTTTTTT.

The V and J genes are TRBV12-3 or TRBV12-4 and TRBJ1-1; no clear D gene. The V end lost 5 bases, the J end lost 0 bases, and 7 bases lay between the germline ends. The CDR3 runs to 13 residues. CDR3 sequence reads: CASSLYLNTEAFF. The DNA for the CDR3 is TGTGCCAGCAGTCTATACTTGAACACTGAAGCTTTCTTT.

The chain recombines TRBV3-1 (or the pseudogene TRBV3-2) with TRBJ1-3; 8 bases match TRBD1. CDR3 length: 16 amino acids. Germline CDR1 LGHDT, CDR2 YNNKEL (reference sequence). The V segment lost 3 bases and the J segment 4 bases; nucleotides outside the gene matches: 8. The CDR3 here is CASSHPWTGRGNTIYF. The CDR3 nucleotides read TGTGCCAGCAGCCACCCCTGGACAGGGAGGGGAAACACCATATATTTT.

CDR3 sequence reads: CASSPDRGPDEQFF. In nucleotides, the CDR3 is TGTGCCAGCAGCCCCGACAGGGGGCCGGATGAGCAGTTCTTC. The rearrangement links TRBV7-8 to TRBJ2-1, with TRBD1 identical over 10 bases. The CDR3 covers 14 residues. Per the germline V gene, CDR1 is SGHVS and CDR2 is FQNEAQ. V trimming: 5 bases; J trimming: 8 bases; junction bases outside the gene matches: 6.

The chain is built from TRBV20-1 and TRBJ1-2; D perhaps matches TRBD1 (5 bases). Trimming stripped 3 bases from V and 10 bases from J, with 18 bases between. The germline CDR1 and CDR2 sequences are DFQATT and SNEGSKA (reference sequence). The CDR3 is 13 amino acids. This chain's CDR3 is CSASQSGTFFYTF. Here the CDR3 DNA reads TGCAGTGCTAGTCAGTCCGGGACTTTCTTCTACACCTTC.

This sequence joins TRBV18 and TRBJ1-1; D not resolved. The CDR3 is 12 residues long. Germline V lookup: CDR1 KGHSH, CDR2 LQKENI. Trimming shortened V by 8 bases and J by 0 bases, and 7 bases separated the two germline ends. CDR3 region: CASATMNTEAFF. CDR3 in DNA: TGTGCCAGCGCGACTATGAACACTGAAGCTTTCTTT.

The rearrangement uses TRBV27 and TRBJ1-2, with 10 bases that match TRBD1. Germline V gene data show CDR1 as MNHEY and CDR2 as SMNVEV (reference sequence). This CDR3 has 14 residues. The ends lost 6 bases at V and 6 bases at J; junction bases unmatched: 7. CDR3 sequence (DNA): TGTGCCAGCAGCCGCTCGACAGGGGGCGATGGCTACACCTTC. The encoded protein is CASSRSTGGDGYTF.

V gene TRBV9 combines with J gene TRBJ1-4; 10 nucleotides agree with TRBD1. The CDR3 is 16 residues long. Germline V gene sequence: CDR1 SGDLS, CDR2 YYNGEE. V gave up 7 bases and J gave up 3 bases; unmatched junction bases: 9. CDR3 sequence: CASLPIDRGPNEKLFF. The CDR3 nucleotides are TGTGCCAGCCTTCCCATTGACAGGGGGCCTAATGAAAAACTGTTTTTT.

The chain couples TRBV28 to TRBJ2-1; 8 positions agree with TRBD2. Germline CDR1 MDHEN, CDR2 SYDVKM. The CDR3 is 15 residues long. The ends lost 1 base at V and 8 bases at J; junction bases unmatched: 7. For the CDR3, the DNA is TGTGCCAGCAGTTTATCGATAGCGGGAAAGGATGAGCAGTTCTTC. This encodes CASSLSIAGKDEQFF.

The genes are TRBV3-1 (or the pseudogene TRBV3-2) and TRBJ2-1, with 7 bases that match TRBD2. CDR3 length equals 17 residues. V shed 1 base, J shed 3 bases, and the junction held 9 bases outside the gene matches. Germline V CDR1 and CDR2: LGHDT, YNNKEL (reference sequence). CDR3 amino acids: CASSQVSSGPLYNEQFF. The DNA of the CDR3 is TGTGCCAGCAGCCAAGTTTCTAGCGGTCCACTCTACAATGAGCAGTTCTTC.